These T cell receptor beta chains were read from a single sample in a study of OX40 agonist ivuxolimab in advanced cancers. Profiled with immunoSEQ multiplex PCR; TCRdb holds only in-frame clones, not every one. The sample records roughly 90,000 clones, about 89% being singletons. Sequenced here: CD4+ or CD8+ T cells sorted from blood, sampled in a trial of the OX40 agonist ivuxolimab. The source of these receptors is an adult with an advanced solid tumor such as melanoma, head and neck, liver or kidney cancer. Each CDR3 is given with its conserved first and last residue. D genes are given only for firm matches. A clone size is listed for some rows: how often the clone was seen (once, few, many), or a class if it is expanded.

size: .
V: TRBV28
D: TRBD1
J: TRBJ1-2
DNA: TGTGCCAGCACCCCCCCCGGGACAGAGAACTATGGCTACACCTTC
CDR3: CASTPPGTENYGYTF

size: .
V: TRBV2
D: .
J: TRBJ2-2
DNA: TGTGCCAGCAGTGAAACGTGGGACCGGCGCACCGGGGAGCTGTTTTTT
CDR3: CASSETWDRRTGELFF

size: .
V: TRBV19
D: TRBD1
J: TRBJ1-5
DNA: TGTGCCAGTAGCCGACAGGGTGGCAATCAGCCCCAGCATTTT
CDR3: CASSRQGGNQPQHF

size: .
V: TRBV6-1
D: .
J: TRBJ1-2
DNA: TGTGCCAGCAGTGGGCGCGGAATGGTCGCTAACTATGGCTACACCTTC
CDR3: CASSGRGMVANYGYTF

size: .
V: TRBV7-9
D: .
J: TRBJ2-1
DNA: TGTGCCAGCAGCGCCCCTCGGTCCTACAATGAGCAGTTCTTC
CDR3: CASSAPRSYNEQFF

size: .
V: TRBV15
D: .
J: TRBJ2-3
DNA: TGTGCCACCAGCAGAGCCAGATCTAGCACAGATACGCAGTATTTT
CDR3: CATSRARSSTDTQYF

size: .
V: TRBV29-1
D: .
J: TRBJ2-7
DNA: TGCAGCGTGGGGGTGGGGGACGGAGACTACGAGCAGTACTTC
CDR3: CSVGVGDGDYEQYF

size: .
V: TRBV2
D: TRBD2
J: TRBJ2-7
DNA: TGTGCCAGCAGGGGGACTAGCGGAAACTACGAGCAGTACTTC
CDR3: CASRGTSGNYEQYF

size: .
V: TRBV9
D: TRBD1
J: TRBJ1-1
DNA: TGTGCCAGCAGCGATCTACAGGGGGGAATTGAAGCTTTCTTT
CDR3: CASSDLQGGIEAFF

size: .
V: TRBV2
D: .
J: TRBJ2-7
DNA: TGTGCCAGCAGGTATCCAGACACTGTTGCCTACGAGCAGTACTTC
CDR3: CASRYPDTVAYEQYF

size: .
V: TRBV7-9
D: .
J: TRBJ2-7
DNA: TGTGCCAGCAGCTTAGGGGGGAGCGCTTTAAGCTCCTACGAGCAGTACTTC
CDR3: CASSLGGSALSSYEQYF

size: .
V: TRBV5-1
D: .
J: TRBJ2-6
DNA: TGCGCCAGCAGCCCTTTCCTTGGGGGGCTCACCTCTGGGGCCAACGTCCTGACTTTC
CDR3: CASSPFLGGLTSGANVLTF

size: .
V: TRBV6-6
D: .
J: TRBJ2-7
DNA: TGTGCCAGCATCTTCGGGACGACTAGCTACGAGCAGTACTTC
CDR3: CASIFGTTSYEQYF

size: .
V: TRBV11-3
D: TRBD1
J: TRBJ2-7
DNA: TGTGCCAGCAGCCTAGACAGGGGCGCCTACGAGCAGTACTTC
CDR3: CASSLDRGAYEQYF

size: .
V: TRBV5-4
D: .
J: TRBJ1-2
DNA: TGTGCCAGCAGCCTGCAGGGTCGTTCTTATGGCTACACCTTC
CDR3: CASSLQGRSYGYTF

size: few
V: TRBV19
D: .
J: TRBJ1-1
DNA: TGTGCCAGCCTAGGGGCTCACACTGAAGCTTTCTTT
CDR3: CASLGAHTEAFF

size: .
V: TRBV28
D: .
J: TRBJ1-2
DNA: TGTGCCAGCAGTTTAATCGCCGTTTTTAGGGCTGCTAACTATGGCTACACCTTC
CDR3: CASSLIAVFRAANYGYTF

size: .
V: TRBV6-1
D: .
J: TRBJ2-7
DNA: TGTGCCAGCAGTGAAAGGTCGGGGAACCTATACGAGCAGTACTTC
CDR3: CASSERSGNLYEQYF

size: .
V: TRBV5-5
D: .
J: TRBJ2-7
DNA: TGTGCCAGCAGCTTGGAATCGGGGACTGCCTACGAGCAGTACTTC
CDR3: CASSLESGTAYEQYF

size: .
V: TRBV11-2
D: TRBD1
J: TRBJ2-2
DNA: TGTGCCAGCAGCCGCTTGCCTGGGGCCGGGACAGGGATAACCGGGGAGCTGTTTTTT
CDR3: CASSRLPGAGTGITGELFF

size: once
V: TRBV14
D: .
J: TRBJ2-7
DNA: TGTGCCAGCAGCCATCGGAACATCTTTAACATGGGGGATACCTACGAGCAGTACTTC
CDR3: CASSHRNIFNMGDTYEQYF

size: medium-sized
V: TRBV28
D: .
J: TRBJ1-1
DNA: TGTGCCAGCAGTTTAAACAGGAACACTGAAGCTTTCTTT
CDR3: CASSLNRNTEAFF

size: .
V: TRBV28
D: TRBD1
J: TRBJ1-4
DNA: TGTGCCAGCAGGACCGGGACAGGGGGCGTCTTTAATGAAAAACTGTTTTTT
CDR3: CASRTGTGGVFNEKLFF

size: .
V: TRBV29-1
D: .
J: TRBJ1-4
DNA: TGCAGCGTTGAAGGCCCTAAGGATCAGACTAATGAAAAACTGTTTTTT
CDR3: CSVEGPKDQTNEKLFF

size: .
V: TRBV27
D: .
J: TRBJ1-3
DNA: TGTGCCAGCAGTTTCTCGGTTTACACCATATATTTT
CDR3: CASSFSVYTIYF

size: .
V: TRBV9
D: .
J: TRBJ1-2
DNA: TGTGCCAGCAGCCACCCTAGGACATCTAACTATGGCTACACCTTC
CDR3: CASSHPRTSNYGYTF

size: .
V: TRBV11-3
D: TRBD1
J: TRBJ2-7
DNA: TGTGCCAGCAGCTCGGGACAGGGTTCCTACGAGCAGTACTTC
CDR3: CASSSGQGSYEQYF

size: .
V: TRBV2
D: TRBD2
J: TRBJ2-1
DNA: TGTGCCAGCAGTGTGGGGACTAGCAACAATGAGCAGTTCTTC
CDR3: CASSVGTSNNEQFF

size: .
V: TRBV5-4
D: .
J: TRBJ1-4
DNA: TGTGCCAGCAGCTTGTTCATCGAGAATGAAAAACTGTTTTTT
CDR3: CASSLFIENEKLFF

size: .
V: TRBV7-2
D: .
J: TRBJ2-6
DNA: TGTGCCAGCAGTCTAGGAGGGTCTGGGGCCAACGTCCTGACTTTC
CDR3: CASSLGGSGANVLTF

size: .
V: TRBV27
D: TRBD2
J: TRBJ2-1
DNA: TGTGCCAGCAGTTTACCAGGGACTAGCGTTTACAATGAGCAGTTCTTC
CDR3: CASSLPGTSVYNEQFF

size: .
V: TRBV10-3
D: .
J: TRBJ1-5
DNA: TGTGCCATCAGCGTCAATAGCAATCAGCCCCAGCATTTT
CDR3: CAISVNSNQPQHF

size: .
V: TRBV5-1
D: TRBD2
J: TRBJ2-5
DNA: TGCGCCAGCGGTCTAACCGGGGGACTAGCAGCAAGAGAGACCCAGTACTTC
CDR3: CASGLTGGLAARETQYF

size: .
V: TRBV4-1
D: TRBD1
J: TRBJ1-5
DNA: TGCGCCAGCAGCATAGGGACAGGGGACAATCAGCCCCAGCATTTT
CDR3: CASSIGTGDNQPQHF

size: .
V: TRBV6-6
D: TRBD2
J: TRBJ2-7
DNA: TGTGCCAGCAGTTACCTGGCGGGAGCCCCCTACGAGCAGTACTTC
CDR3: CASSYLAGAPYEQYF

size: .
V: TRBV2
D: .
J: TRBJ2-5
DNA: TGTGCCAGCAGTGGTGGGGGGGCGAAAGAGACCCAGTACTTC
CDR3: CASSGGGAKETQYF

size: .
V: TRBV10-1
D: .
J: TRBJ2-3
DNA: TGCGCCAGCAGCCGGGACAACACAGATACGCAGTATTTT
CDR3: CASSRDNTDTQYF

size: .
V: TRBV4-1
D: .
J: TRBJ2-4
DNA: TGCGCCAGCAGTGACATCGAAAACATTCAGTACTTC
CDR3: CASSDIENIQYF

size: .
V: TRBV9
D: .
J: TRBJ2-3
DNA: TGTGCCAGCGCTCACCTGGCGAGGCCAGATACGCAGTATTTT
CDR3: CASAHLARPDTQYF